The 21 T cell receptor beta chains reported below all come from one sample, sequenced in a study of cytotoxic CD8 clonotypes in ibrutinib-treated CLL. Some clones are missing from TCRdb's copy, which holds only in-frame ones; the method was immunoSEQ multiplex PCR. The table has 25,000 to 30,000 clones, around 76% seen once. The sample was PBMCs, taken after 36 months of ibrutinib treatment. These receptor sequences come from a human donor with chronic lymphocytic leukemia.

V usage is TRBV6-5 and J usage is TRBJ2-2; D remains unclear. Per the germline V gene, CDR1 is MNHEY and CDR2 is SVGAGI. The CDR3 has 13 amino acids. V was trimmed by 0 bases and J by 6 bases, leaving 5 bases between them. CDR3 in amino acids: CASSYSPSGELFF. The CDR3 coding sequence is TGTGCCAGCAGTTACTCACCGTCCGGGGAGCTGTTTTTT.

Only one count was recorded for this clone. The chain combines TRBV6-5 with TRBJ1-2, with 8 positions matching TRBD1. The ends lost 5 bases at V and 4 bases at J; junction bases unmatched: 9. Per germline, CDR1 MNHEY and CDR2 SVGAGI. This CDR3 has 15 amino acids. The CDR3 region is CASSRTGGWSYGYTF. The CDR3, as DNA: TGTGCCAGCAGTAGAACAGGGGGATGGAGCTATGGCTACACCTTC.

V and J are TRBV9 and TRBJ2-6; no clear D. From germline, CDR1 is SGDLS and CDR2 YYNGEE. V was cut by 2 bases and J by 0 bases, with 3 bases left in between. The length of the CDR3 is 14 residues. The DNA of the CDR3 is TGTGCCAGCAGCGTCCCCTCTGGGGCCAACGTCCTGACTTTC. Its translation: CASSVPSGANVLTF.

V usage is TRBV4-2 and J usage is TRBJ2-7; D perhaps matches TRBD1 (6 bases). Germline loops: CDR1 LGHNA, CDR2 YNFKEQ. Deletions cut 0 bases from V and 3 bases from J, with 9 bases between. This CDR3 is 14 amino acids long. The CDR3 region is CASSQETGYYEQYF. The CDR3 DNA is TGTGCCAGCAGCCAAGAGACAGGTTACTACGAGCAGTACTTC.

In nucleotides, the CDR3 is TGTGCCAGCTCAAACGCCCGGTACGAGCAGTACTTC. Translated, it gives CASSNARYEQYF. The chain recombines TRBV18 with TRBJ2-7; D is ambiguous. Germline V gene data show CDR1 as KGHSH and CDR2 as LQKENI. Between the trimmed V and J ends, which lost 5 bases and 4 bases, there was a span of 9 bases. This CDR3 is 12 amino acids long.

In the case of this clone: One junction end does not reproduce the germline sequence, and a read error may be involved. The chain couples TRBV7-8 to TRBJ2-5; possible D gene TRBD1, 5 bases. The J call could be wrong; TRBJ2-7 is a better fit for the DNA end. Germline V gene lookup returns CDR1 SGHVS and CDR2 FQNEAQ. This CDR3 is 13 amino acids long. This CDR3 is CASRLAQGGEQYF. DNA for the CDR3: TGTGCCAGCAGATTAGCCCAGGGTGGCGAGCAGTACTTC.

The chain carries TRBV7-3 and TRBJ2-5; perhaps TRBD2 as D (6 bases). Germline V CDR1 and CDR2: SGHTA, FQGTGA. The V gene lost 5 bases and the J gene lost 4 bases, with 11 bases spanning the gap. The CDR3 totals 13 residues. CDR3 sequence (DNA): TGTGCCAGCAGCCCCGGGGGAACAGAGACCCAGTACTTC. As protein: CASSPGGTETQYF.

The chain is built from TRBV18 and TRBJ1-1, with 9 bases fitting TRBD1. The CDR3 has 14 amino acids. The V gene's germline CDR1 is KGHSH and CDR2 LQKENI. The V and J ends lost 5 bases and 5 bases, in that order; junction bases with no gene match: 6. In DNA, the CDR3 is TGTGCCAGCTCAACAGGACAGGGGCGGACTGAAGCTTTCTTT. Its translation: CASSTGQGRTEAFF.

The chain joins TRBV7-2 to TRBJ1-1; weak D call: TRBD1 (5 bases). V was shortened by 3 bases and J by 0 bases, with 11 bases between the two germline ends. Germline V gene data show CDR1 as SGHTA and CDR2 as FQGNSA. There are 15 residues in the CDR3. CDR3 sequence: CASSLEGRMNTEAFF. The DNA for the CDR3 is TGTGCCAGCAGCTTGGAGGGGAGAATGAACACTGAAGCTTTCTTT.

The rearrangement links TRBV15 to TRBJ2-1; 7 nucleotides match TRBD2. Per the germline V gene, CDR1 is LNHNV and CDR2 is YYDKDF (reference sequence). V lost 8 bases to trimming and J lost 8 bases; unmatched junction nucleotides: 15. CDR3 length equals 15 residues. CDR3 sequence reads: CATQRPTSGDHEQFF. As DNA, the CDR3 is TGTGCCACCCAACGACCAACAAGCGGGGACCATGAGCAGTTCTTC.

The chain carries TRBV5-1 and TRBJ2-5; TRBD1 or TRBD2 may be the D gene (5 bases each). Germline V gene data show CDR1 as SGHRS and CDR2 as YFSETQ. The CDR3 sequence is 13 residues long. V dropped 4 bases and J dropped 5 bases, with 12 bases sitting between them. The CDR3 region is CASSPGPRETQYF. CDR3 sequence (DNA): TGCGCCAGCAGCCCGGGGCCACGGGAGACCCAGTACTTC.

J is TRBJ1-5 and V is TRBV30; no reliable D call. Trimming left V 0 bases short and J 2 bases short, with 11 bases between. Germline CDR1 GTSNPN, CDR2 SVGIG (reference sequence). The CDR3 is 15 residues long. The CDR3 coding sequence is TGTGCCTGGAGTGTACGAGGGTATGGCAATCAGCCCCAGCATTTT. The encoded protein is CAWSVRGYGNQPQHF.

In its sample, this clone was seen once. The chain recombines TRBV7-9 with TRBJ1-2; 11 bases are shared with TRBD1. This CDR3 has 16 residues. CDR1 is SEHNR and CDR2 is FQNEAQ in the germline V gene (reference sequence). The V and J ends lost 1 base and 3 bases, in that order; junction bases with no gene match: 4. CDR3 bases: TGTGCCAGCAGCTTAGGGACAGGGGGCGCATACTATGGCTACACCTTC. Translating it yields CASSLGTGGAYYGYTF.

CDR3: CASSQTYTDTQYF. The DNA for the CDR3 is TGTGCCAGTAGTCAGACTTACACAGATACGCAGTATTTT. The chain couples TRBV19 to TRBJ2-3; D ambiguous. Trimming cost V 5 bases and J 2 bases, with 8 bases left between them. Per germline, CDR1 LNHDA and CDR2 SQIVND (reference sequence). The CDR3 sequence is 13 residues long.

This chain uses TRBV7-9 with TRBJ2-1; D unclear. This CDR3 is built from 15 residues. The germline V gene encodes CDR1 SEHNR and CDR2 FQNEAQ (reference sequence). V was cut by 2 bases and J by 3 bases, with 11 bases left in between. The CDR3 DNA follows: TGTGCCAGCAGCTTACTACTCTGGGGCTACAATGAGCAGTTCTTC. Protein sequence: CASSLLLWGYNEQFF.

The CDR3 DNA reads TGTGCCAGTAGTATGGGGGGGCCCGGCTATGGCTACACCTTC. Translating it yields CASSMGGPGYGYTF. This sequence joins TRBV19 and TRBJ1-2; TRBD1 might be the D (6 bases). V lost 3 bases to trimming and J lost 4 bases, with 12 bases between them. Per the germline V gene, CDR1 is LNHDA and CDR2 is SQIVND (reference sequence). This CDR3 region has 14 residues.

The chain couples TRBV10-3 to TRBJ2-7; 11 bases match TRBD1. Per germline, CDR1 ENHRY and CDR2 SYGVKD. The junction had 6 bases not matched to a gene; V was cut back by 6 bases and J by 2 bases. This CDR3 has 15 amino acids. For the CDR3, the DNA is TGTGCCATCAGGGGGGGACAGGGGGTAACCTACGAGCAGTACTTC. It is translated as CAIRGGQGVTYEQYF.

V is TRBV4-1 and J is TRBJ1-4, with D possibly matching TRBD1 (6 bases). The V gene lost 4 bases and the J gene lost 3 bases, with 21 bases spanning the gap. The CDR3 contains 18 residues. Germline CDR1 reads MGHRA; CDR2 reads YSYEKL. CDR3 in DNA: TGCGCCAGCAGCCCATCCAGCGGGGGGCGCGGGTCTAATGAAAAACTGTTTTTT. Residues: CASSPSSGGRGSNEKLFF.

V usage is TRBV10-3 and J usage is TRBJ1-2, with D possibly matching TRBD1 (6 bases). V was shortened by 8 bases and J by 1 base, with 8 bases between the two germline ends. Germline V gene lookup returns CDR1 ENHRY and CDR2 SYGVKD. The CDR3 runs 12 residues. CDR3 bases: TGTGCCATCGGGACACTTAACTATGGCTACACCTTC. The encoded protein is CAIGTLNYGYTF.

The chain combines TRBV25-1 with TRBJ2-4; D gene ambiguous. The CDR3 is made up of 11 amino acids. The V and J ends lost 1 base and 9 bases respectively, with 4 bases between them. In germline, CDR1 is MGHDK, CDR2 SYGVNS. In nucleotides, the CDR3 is TGTGCCAGCAGTGAATTCGGCATTCAGTACTTC. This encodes CASSEFGIQYF.

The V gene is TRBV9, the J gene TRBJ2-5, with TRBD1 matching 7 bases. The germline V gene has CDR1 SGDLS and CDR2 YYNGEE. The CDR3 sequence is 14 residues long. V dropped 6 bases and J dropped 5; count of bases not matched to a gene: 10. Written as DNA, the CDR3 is TGTGCCAGCACTCGAGGGGGCCGAGCGGAGACCCAGTACTTC. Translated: CASTRGGRAETQYF.